A single sample is the source of the 5 T cell receptor beta chains below, sequenced in a study of technical replicates of blood from a few donors. The method was immunoSEQ multiplex PCR; TCRdb's version includes in-frame clones alone and lacks a portion of them. Seen here are under 35,000 clones, approximately 92% observed once, and the top ten hold 3.5% to 5%. The sequencing sample was made of PBMCs. The receptors shown here come from a human donor in good health. Some clones in this sample may be carry-over from other donors' samples.

The rearrangement uses TRBV4-3 and TRBJ2-7; 11 bases agree with TRBD2. The CDR3 sequence is 18 residues long. Germline V gene sequence: CDR1 LGHNA, CDR2 YSLEER. Losses at the gene ends were 1 base for V and 4 bases for J; bases not matched to a gene: 12. The CDR3 region is CASSQGVASGGLSYEQYF. The CDR3 DNA sequence: TGCGCCAGCAGCCAAGGCGTCGCTAGCGGGGGGCTTTCATACGAGCAGTACTTC.

This chain joins TRBV5-1 and TRBJ2-7, with a tentative D call TRBD1 (5 bases). In germline, CDR1 is SGHRS, CDR2 YFSETQ. This CDR3 is 15 amino acids long. The V end was cut by 2 bases, the J end by 0 bases, with 12 bases between. This CDR3 is CASSFGRALSYEQYF. CDR3 sequence (DNA): TGCGCCAGCAGCTTTGGCAGGGCCCTCTCCTACGAGCAGTACTTC.

V and J are TRBV6-5 and TRBJ2-7; weak D call: TRBD2 (6 bases). Germline assignment: CDR1 MNHEY and CDR2 SVGAGI. Deletions cut 0 bases from V and 5 bases from J, with 11 bases between. This CDR3 spans 14 amino acids. Here the CDR3 DNA reads TGTGCCAGCAGTTACTCCGGACTAAACCACGAGCAGTACTTC. This codes for CASSYSGLNHEQYF.

This clone was recorded once. J is TRBJ2-3 and V is TRBV5-4; TRBD2 aligns across 9 bases. CDR1 is SGHNT and CDR2 is YYREEE in the germline V gene (reference sequence). The CDR3 covers 14 residues. The V and J ends lost 4 bases and 4 bases, in that order; junction bases with no gene match: 4. In DNA, the CDR3 is TGTGCCAGCAGCGCAGCGGGGGGCGCAGATACGCAGTATTTT. Its protein product is CASSAAGGADTQYF. Variable domain in full (rest from reference TRBV5-4 and TRBJ2-3): ETGVTQSPTHLIKTRGQQVTLRCSSQSGHNTVSWYQQALGQGPQFIFQYYREEENGRGNFPPRFSGLQFPNYSSELNVNALELDDSALYLCASSAAGGADTQYFGPGTRLTVL.

The chain recombines TRBV5-6 with TRBJ2-1, with 7 nucleotides matching TRBD1. V dropped 3 bases and J dropped 8; count of bases not matched to a gene: 8. The CDR3 sequence is 14 residues long. Germline assignment: CDR1 SGHDT and CDR2 YYEEEE. CDR3 sequence: CASSYRGLLDEQFF. CDR3 nucleotide sequence: TGTGCCAGCAGCTACAGGGGATTACTCGATGAGCAGTTCTTC.